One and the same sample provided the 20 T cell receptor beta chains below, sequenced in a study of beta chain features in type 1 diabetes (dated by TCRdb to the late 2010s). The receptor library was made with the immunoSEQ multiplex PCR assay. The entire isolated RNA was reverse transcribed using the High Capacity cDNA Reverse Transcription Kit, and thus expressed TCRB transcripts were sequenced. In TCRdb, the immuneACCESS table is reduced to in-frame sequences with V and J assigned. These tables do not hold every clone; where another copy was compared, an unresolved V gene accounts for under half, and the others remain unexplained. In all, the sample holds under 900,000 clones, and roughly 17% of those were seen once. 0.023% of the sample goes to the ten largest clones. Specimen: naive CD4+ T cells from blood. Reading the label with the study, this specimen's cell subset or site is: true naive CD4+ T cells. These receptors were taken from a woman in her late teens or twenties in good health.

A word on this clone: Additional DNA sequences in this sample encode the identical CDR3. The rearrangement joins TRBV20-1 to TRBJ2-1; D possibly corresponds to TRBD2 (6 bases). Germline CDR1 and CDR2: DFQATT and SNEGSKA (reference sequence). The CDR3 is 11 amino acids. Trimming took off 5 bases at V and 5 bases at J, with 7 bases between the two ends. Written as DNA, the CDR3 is TGCAGTGCTGGCGGGAACAATGAGCAGTTCTTC. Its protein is CSAGGNNEQFF.

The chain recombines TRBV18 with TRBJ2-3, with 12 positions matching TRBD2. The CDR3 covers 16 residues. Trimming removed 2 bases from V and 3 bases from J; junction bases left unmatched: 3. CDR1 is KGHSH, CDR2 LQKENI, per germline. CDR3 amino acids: CASSPSGTSGTDTQYF. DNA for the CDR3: TGTGCCAGCTCACCATCCGGGACTAGCGGGACAGATACGCAGTATTTT. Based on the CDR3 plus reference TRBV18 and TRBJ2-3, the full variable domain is NAGVMQNPRHLVRRRGQEARLRCSPMKGHSHVYWYRQLPEEGLKFMVYLQKENIIDESGMPKERFSAEFPKEGPSILRIQQVVRGDSAAYFCASSPSGTSGTDTQYFGPGTRLTVL.

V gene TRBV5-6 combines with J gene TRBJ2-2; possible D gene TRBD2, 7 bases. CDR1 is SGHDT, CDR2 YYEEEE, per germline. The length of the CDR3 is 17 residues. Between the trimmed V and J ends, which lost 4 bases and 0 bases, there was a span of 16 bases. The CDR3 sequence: CASSPLRGATNTGELFF. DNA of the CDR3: TGTGCCAGCAGCCCTTTACGGGGGGCCACGAACACCGGGGAGCTGTTTTTT.

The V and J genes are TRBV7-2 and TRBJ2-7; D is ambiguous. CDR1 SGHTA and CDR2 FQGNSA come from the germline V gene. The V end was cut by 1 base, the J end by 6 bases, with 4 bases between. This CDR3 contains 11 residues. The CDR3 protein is CASSLDGEQYF. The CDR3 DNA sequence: TGTGCCAGCAGCTTAGACGGCGAGCAGTACTTC.

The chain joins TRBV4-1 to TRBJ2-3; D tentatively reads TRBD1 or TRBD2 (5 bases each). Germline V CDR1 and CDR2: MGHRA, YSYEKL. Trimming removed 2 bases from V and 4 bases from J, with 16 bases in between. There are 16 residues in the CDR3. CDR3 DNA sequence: TGCGCCAGCAGCCAACCGGGACGGCTAAGGGCAGATACGCAGTATTTT. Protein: CASSQPGRLRADTQYF.

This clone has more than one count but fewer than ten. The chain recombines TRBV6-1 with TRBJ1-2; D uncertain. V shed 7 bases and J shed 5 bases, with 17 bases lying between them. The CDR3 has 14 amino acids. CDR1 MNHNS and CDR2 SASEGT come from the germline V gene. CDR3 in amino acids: CASTIDPLGYGYTF. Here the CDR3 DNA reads TGTGCCAGCACTATCGACCCACTCGGGTATGGCTACACCTTC.

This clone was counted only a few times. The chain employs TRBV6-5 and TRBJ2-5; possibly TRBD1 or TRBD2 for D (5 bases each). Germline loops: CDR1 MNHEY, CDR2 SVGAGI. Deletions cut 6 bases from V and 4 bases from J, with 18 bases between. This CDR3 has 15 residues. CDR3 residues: CASRPRPSGGETQYF. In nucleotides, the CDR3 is TGTGCCAGCAGGCCGCGGCCCTCTGGGGGAGAGACCCAGTACTTC.

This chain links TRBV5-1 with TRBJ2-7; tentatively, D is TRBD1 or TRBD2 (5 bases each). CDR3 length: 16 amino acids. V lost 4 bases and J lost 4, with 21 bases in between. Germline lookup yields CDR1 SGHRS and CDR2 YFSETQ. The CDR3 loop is CASSHGAGASGYEQYF. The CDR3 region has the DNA TGCGCCAGCAGCCACGGTGCCGGGGCATCTGGTTACGAGCAGTACTTC.

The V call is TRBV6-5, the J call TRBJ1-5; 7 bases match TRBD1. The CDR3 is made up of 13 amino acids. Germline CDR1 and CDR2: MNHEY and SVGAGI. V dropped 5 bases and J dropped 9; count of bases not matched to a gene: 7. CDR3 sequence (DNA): TGTGCCAGCAGTGAACAGGGGCTGTCGCCCCAGCATTTT. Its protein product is CASSEQGLSPQHF.

In DNA form, the CDR3 reads TGCGCCAGCAGCAGGTCCCCGAACACTGAAGCTTTCTTT. It codes for CASSRSPNTEAFF. This chain uses TRBV4-3 with TRBJ1-1; D not resolved. The CDR3 consists of 13 residues. The germline V and J ends were trimmed by 5 bases and 1 base, with 8 bases remaining between them. Looked up from germline, CDR1 is LGHNA and CDR2 is YSLEER.

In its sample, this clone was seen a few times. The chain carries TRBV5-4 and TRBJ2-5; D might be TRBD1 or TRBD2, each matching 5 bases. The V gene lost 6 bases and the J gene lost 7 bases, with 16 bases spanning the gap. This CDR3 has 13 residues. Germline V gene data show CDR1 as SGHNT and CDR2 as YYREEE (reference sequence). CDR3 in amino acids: CASTTGAVGTQYF. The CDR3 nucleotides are TGTGCCAGCACCACCGGGGCCGTGGGGACCCAGTACTTC.

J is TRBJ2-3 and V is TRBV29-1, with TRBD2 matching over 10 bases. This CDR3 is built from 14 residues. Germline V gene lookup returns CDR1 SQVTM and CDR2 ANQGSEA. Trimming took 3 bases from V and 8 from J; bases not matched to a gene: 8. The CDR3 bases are TGCAGCGTTGATGGGCTAGCGGGAGAACTTACGCAGTATTTT. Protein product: CSVDGLAGELTQYF.

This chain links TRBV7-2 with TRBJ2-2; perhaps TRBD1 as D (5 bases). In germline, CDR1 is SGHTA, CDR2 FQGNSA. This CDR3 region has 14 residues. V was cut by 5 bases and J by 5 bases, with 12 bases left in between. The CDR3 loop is CASSPWGSTGELFF. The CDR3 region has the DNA TGTGCCAGCAGCCCCTGGGGCAGTACCGGGGAGCTGTTTTTT.

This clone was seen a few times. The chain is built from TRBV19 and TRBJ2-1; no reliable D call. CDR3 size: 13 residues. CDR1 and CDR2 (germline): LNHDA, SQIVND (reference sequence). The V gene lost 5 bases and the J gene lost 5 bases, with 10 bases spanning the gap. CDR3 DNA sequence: TGTGCCAGTAGTCCTAGGAGTAACAATGAGCAGTTCTTC. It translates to CASSPRSNNEQFF. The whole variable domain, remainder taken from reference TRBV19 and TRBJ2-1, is DGGITQSPKYLFRKEGQNVTLSCEQNLNHDAMYWYRQDPGQGLRLIYYSQIVNDFQKGDIAEGYSVSREKKESFPLTVTSAQKNPTAFYLCASSPRSNNEQFFGPGTRLTVL.

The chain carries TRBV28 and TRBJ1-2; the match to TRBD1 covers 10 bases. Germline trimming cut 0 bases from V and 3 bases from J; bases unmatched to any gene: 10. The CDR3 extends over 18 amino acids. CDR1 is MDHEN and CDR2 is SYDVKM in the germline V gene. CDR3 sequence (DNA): TGTGCCAGCAGTTTATGGTCCCGGGGGACAGGGGTATACTATGGCTACACCTTC. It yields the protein CASSLWSRGTGVYYGYTF.

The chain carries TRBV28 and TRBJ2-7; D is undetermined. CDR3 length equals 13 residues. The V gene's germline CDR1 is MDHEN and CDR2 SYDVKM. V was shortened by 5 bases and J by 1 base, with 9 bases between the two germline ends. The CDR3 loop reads CASSPDPSYEQYF. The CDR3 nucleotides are TGTGCCAGCAGTCCGGACCCGTCCTACGAGCAGTACTTC.

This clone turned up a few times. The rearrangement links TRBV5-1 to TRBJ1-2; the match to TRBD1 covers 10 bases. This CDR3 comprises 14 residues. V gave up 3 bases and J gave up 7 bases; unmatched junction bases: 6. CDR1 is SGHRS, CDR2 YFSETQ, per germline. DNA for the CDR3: TGCGCCAGCAGCTCCGGACAGGGGGTAGTTGGCTACACCTTC. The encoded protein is CASSSGQGVVGYTF.

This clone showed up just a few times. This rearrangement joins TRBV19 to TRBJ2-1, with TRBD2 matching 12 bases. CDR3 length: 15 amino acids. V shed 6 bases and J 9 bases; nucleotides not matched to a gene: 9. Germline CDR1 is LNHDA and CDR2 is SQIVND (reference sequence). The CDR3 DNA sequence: TGTGCCAGTAGACACCTAGCGGGAGGGCCTGGTGAGCAGTTCTTC. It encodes CASRHLAGGPGEQFF. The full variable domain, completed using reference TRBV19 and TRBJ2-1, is DGGITQSPKYLFRKEGQNVTLSCEQNLNHDAMYWYRQDPGQGLRLIYYSQIVNDFQKGDIAEGYSVSREKKESFPLTVTSAQKNPTAFYLCASRHLAGGPGEQFFGPGTRLTVL.

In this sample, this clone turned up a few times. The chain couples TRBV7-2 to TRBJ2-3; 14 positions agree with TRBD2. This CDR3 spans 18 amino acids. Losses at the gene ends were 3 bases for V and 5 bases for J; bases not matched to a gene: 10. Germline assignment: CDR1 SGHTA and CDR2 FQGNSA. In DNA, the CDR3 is TGTGCCAGCAGCTTCCTCCCGGGACTAGCGGGAGCTGGAGATACGCAGTATTTT. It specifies CASSFLPGLAGAGDTQYF. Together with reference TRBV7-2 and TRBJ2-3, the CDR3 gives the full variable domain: GAGVSQSPSNKVTEKGKDVELRCDPISGHTALYWYRQSLGQGLEFLIYFQGNSAPDKSGLPSDRFSAERTGGSVSTLTIQRTQQEDSAVYLCASSFLPGLAGAGDTQYFGPGTRLTVL.

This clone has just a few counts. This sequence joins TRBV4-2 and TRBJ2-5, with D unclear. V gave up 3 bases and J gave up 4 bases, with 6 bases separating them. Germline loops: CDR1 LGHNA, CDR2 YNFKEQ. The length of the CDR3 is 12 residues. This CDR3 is CASSHLGETQYF. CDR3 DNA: TGTGCCAGCAGCCACCTGGGAGAGACCCAGTACTTC.